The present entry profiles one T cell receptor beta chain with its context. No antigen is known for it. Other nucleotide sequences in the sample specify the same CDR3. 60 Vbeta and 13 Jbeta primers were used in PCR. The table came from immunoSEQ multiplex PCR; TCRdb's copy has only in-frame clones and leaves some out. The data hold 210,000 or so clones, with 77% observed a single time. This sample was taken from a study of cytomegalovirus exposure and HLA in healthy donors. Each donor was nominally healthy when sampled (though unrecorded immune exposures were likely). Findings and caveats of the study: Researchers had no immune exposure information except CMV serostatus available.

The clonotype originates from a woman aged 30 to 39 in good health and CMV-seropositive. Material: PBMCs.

CDR3 sequence reads: CASSLVRGTEAFF. CDR3 nucleotide sequence: TGTGCCAGCAGCTTAGTTCGGGGGACTGAAGCTTTCTTT. The chain combines TRBV7-8 with TRBJ1-1; possibly TRBD1 for D (5 bases). Germline loops: CDR1 SGHVS, CDR2 FQNEAQ. Trimming removed 1 base at V and 5 bases at J, with 8 bases between. This CDR3 has 13 amino acids.